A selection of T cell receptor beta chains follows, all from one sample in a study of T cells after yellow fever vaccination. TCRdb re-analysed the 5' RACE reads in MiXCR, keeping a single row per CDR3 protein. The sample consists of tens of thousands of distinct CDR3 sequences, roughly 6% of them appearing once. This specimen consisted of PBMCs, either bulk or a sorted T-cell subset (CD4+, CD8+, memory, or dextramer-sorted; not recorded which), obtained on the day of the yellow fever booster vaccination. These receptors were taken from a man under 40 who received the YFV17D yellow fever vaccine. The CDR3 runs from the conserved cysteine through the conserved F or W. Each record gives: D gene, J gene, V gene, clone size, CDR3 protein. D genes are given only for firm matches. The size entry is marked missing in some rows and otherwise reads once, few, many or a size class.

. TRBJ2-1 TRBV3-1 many CASSRTYNEQFF
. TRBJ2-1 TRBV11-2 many CASSYGGTNEQFF
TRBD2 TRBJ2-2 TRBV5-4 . CASSSSGRSNTGELFF
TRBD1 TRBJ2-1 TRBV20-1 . CSALPGQGNEQFF
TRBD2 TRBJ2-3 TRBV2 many CASALAGVTDTQYF
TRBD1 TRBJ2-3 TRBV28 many CASSIDRVGTDTQYF
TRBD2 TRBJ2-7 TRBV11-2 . CASSPAAGVRQQYF
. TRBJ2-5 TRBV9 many CASSVDLNREQETQYF
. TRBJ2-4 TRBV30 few CAWTPLTKNIQYF
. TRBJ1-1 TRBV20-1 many CSAVRNTEAFF
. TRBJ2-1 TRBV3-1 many CASSQGSAMSRLGEQFF
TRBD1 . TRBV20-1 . CSAITGVDEQYF
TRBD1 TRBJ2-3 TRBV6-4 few CASSDGTGGGTDTQYF
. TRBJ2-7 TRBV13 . CASSLEGGSYEQYF
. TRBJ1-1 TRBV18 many CASSPQGVNTEAFF
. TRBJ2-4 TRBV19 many CASSTQGGNIQYF
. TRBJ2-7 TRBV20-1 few CSARSGDPYEQYF
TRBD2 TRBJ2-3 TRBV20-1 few CSARWPSGRTDTQYF
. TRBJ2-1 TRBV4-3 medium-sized CASSQDTGLYNEQFF
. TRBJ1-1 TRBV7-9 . CASSLGTSGTEAFF
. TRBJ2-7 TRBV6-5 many CASSYSPIRDSTYEQYF
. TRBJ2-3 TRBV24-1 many CATSDQPATVSTDTQYF
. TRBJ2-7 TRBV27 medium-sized CASSFDRSYEQYF
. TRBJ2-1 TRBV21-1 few CASSKEASGRAYNEQFF
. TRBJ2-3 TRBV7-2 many CASSFSSTAPDTQYF
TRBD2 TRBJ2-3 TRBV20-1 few CSARGTSTGTTDTQYF
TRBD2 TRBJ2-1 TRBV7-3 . CASSLMGTSGINEQFF
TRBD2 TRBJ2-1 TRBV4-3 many CASSFRVAGGVNEQFF
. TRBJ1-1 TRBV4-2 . CASSQDWQSQKAFF
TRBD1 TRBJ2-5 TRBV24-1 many CATSDASGGRETQYF
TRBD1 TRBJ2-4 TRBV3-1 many CASGTSGTRGNIQYF
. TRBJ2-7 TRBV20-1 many CSAIPPGSLEQYF
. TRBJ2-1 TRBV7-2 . CASSLGVGSYNEQFF
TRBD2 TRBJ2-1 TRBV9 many CASSVRLAGTNEQFF
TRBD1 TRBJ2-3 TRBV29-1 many CSGTGTATDTQYF
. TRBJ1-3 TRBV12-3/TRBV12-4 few CASKRGQVRNTIYF
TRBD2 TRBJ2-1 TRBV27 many CASSAGLAGVYNEQFF
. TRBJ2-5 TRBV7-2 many CASSLQPPETQYF
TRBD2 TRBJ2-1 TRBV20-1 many CSATPLTSGIHHEQFF
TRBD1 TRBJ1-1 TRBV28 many CASRSTGRMNTEAFF